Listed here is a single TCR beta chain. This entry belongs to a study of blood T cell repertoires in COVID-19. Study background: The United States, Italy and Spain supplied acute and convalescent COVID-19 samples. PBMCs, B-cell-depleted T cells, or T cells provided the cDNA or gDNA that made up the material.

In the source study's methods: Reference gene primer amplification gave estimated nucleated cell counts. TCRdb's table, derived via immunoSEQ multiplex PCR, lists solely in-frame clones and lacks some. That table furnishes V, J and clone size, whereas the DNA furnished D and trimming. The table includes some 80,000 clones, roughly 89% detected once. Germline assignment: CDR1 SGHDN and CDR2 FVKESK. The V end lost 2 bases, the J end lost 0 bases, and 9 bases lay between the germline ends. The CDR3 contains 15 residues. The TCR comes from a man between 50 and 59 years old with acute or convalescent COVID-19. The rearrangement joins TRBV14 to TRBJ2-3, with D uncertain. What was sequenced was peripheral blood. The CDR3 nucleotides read TGTGCCAGCAGCCAACTAGTTTCGAGCACAGATACGCAGTATTTT. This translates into CASSQLVSSTDTQYF.